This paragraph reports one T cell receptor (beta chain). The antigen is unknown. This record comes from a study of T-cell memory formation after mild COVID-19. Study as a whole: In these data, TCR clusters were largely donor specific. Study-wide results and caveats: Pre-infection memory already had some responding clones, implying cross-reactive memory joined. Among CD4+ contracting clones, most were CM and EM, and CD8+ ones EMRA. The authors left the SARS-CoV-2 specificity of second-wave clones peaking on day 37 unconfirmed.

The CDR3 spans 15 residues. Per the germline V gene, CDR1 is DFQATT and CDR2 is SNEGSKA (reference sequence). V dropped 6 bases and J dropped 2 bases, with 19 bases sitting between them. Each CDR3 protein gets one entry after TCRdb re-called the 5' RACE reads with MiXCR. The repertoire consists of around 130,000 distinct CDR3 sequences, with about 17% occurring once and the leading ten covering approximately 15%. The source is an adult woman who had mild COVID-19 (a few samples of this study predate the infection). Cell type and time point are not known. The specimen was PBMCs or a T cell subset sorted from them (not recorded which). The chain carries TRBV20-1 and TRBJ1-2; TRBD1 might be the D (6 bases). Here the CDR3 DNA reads TGCAGTGCCGAGGGGGGGAGCCTTTTCAACTATGGCTACACCTTC. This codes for CSAEGGSLFNYGYTF.